This T cell receptor (beta chain) is from a study of T cells in Graves' hyperthyroidism and ophthalmopathy. Findings and caveats of the study: Appearing also in blood were most of the thyroid clonotypes expanded above 0.001.

The study included ophthalmopathy patients with Clinical Activity Score at least 3, NOSPECS grade at least 4 and duration under 3 months. Exclusion of patients followed from uncontrolled infection, other autoimmune disease, pregnancy or lactation. PBMCs were derived from 9.5 to 10 ml fresh peripheral blood. This clonotype was recorded at least ten times. The antigen is undetermined. TCR beta CDR3 regions were amplified from RNA transcripts. HTBI primers drove first-round RT-PCR of the TCR CDR3. TCRdb recomputed calls from the multiplex PCR reads with MiXCR, one row per CDR3 protein. The sample shows almost 350,000 distinct CDR3 sequences, 15% to 20% of them seen only once. The CDR3 sequence is 13 residues long. V shed 4 bases, J shed 5 bases, and the junction held 1 base outside the gene matches.

The clonotype originates from a woman between 40 and 50 years old with Graves' ophthalmopathy. Sequencing was done on a sample of blood. The V and J genes are TRBV12-3 or TRBV12-4 and TRBJ1-5; TRBD1 agrees at 8 bases. The CDR3 coding sequence is TGTGCCAGCAGTTCAGGGGGCTATCAGCCCCAGCATTTT. This sequence encodes CASSSGGYQPQHF.